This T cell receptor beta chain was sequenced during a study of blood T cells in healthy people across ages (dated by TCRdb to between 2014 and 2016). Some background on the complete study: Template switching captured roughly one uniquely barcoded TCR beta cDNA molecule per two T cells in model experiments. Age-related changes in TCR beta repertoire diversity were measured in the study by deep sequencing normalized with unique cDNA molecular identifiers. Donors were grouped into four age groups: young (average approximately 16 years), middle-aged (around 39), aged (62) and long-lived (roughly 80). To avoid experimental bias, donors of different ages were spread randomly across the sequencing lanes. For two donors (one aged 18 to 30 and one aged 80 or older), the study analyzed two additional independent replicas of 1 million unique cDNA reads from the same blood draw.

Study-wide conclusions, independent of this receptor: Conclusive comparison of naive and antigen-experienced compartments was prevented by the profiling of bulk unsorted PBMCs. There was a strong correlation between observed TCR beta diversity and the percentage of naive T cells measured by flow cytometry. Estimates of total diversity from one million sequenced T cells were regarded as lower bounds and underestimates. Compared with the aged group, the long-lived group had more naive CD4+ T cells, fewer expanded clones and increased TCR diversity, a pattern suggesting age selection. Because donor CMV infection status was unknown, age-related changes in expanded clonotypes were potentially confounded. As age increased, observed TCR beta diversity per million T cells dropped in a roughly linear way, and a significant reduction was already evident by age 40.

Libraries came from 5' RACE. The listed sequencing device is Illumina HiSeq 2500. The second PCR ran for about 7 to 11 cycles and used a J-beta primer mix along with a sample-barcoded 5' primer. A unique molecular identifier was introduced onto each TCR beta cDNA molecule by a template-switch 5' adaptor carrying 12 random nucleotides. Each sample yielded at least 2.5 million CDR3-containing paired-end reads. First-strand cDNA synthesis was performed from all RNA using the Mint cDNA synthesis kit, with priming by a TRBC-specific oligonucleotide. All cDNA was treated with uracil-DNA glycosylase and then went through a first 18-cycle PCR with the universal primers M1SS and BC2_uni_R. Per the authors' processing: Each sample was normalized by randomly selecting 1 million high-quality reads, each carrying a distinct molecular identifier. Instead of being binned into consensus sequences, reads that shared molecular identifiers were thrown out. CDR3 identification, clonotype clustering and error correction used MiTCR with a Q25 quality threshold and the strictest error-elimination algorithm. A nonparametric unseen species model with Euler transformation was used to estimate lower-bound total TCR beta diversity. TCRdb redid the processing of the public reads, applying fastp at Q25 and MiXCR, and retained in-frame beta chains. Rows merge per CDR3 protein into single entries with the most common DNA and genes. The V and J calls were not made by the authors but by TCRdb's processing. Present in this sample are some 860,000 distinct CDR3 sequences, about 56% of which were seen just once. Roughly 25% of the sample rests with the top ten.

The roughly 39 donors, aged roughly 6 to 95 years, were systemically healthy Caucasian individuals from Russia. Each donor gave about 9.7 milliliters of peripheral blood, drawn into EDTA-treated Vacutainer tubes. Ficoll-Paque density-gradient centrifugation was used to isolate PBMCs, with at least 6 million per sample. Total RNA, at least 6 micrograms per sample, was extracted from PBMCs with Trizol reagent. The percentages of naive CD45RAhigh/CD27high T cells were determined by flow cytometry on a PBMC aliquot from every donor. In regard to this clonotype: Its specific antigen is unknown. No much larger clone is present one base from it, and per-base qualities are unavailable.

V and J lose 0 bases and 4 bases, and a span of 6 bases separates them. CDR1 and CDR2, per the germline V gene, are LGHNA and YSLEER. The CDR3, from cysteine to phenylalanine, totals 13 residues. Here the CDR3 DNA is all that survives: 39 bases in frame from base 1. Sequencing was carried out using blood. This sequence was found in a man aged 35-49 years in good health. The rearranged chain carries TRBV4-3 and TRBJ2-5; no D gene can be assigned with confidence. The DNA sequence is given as TGCGCCAGCAGCCAAGAGCTGCTAGAGACCCAGTACTTC. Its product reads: CASSQELLETQYF.